This paragraph covers one T cell receptor beta chain sequence. The antigen is unknown. J gave up 4 bases and V 6 bases, and 3 bases lay outside the gene matches. Germline-derived CDR1 and CDR2 are MNHEY and SMNVEV (reference sequence). This CDR3 region has 14 residues. PCR amplification relied on 60 Vbeta primers (plus 13 Jbeta primers). Method: immunoSEQ multiplex PCR; TCRdb's copy keeps in-frame clones and lacks some. The sample lists about 120,000 clones; roughly 70% were seen once. This specimen belongs to a study of cytomegalovirus exposure and HLA in healthy donors. Across the whole study: An earlier analysis found fewer than 120 million unique TCR beta sequences from approximately 200 million T cells. Of all 380 or so donors who were genotyped, under 90% belonged to the Caucasian-associated ancestry cluster. Whole-study results and caveats: Beyond CMV serostatus, there was no information to go on about immune exposure.

The TCR comes from a young man in good health and CMV-seronegative. The gene calls are TRBV27 and TRBJ2-2; 9 nucleotides line up with TRBD1. The sequenced sample consisted of PBMCs. CDR3 in amino acids: CASRWTGATGELFF. In nucleotides, the CDR3 is TGTGCCAGCAGATGGACAGGGGCCACCGGGGAGCTGTTTTTT.